A selection of T cell receptor beta chains follows, all from one sample in a study of blood T cells in healthy people across ages. One entry per CDR3 protein results from TCRdb running MiXCR on the 5' RACE reads. The sample includes 540,000 or so distinct CDR3 sequences, about 25% of them seen just once. Source material: blood. The source of these receptors is a woman in her 70s in good health. Each CDR3 is given with its conserved first and last residue. Each record gives: clone size, D gene, V gene, J gene, CDR3 DNA, CDR3 protein. A D gene is named only where the DNA matches it firmly. Rows may omit the clone size; those that give it use once, few, many or a size class.

size: once; D: -; V: TRBV20-1; J: TRBJ2-5; DNA: TGCAGTGCTAGAGATGGCGGGACCGCGGAGACCCAGTACTTC; CDR3: CSARDGGTAETQYF
size: few; D: TRBD2; V: TRBV20-1; J: TRBJ2-5; DNA: TGCAGTGCTGGGACCGGGACTAGTTTAGAGACCCAGTACTTC; CDR3: CSAGTGTSLETQYF
size: few; D: -; V: TRBV3-1; J: TRBJ2-5; DNA: TGTGCCAGCAGCCAAGGGACTCGGACCCAGTACTTC; CDR3: CASSQGTRTQYF
size: -; D: TRBD2; V: TRBV19; J: TRBJ2-2; DNA: TGTGCCACCCAGCGGGGGGGCATAACCGGGGAGCTGTTTTTT; CDR3: CATQRGGITGELFF
size: many; D: -; V: TRBV12-3/TRBV12-4; J: TRBJ2-7; DNA: TGTGCCAGCAGTAGGTCAGCAGCCTACGAGCAGTACTTC; CDR3: CASSRSAAYEQYF
size: few; D: TRBD1; V: TRBV20-1; J: TRBJ2-2; DNA: TGCAGTGCTAGAAGAGGGACAGGGCTAGGCGGGGAGCTGTTTTTT; CDR3: CSARRGTGLGGELFF
size: -; D: TRBD1; V: TRBV20-1; J: TRBJ1-2; DNA: TGCAGTGCTAGAGATATGGACAGGGTCGGAGGCTACACCTTC; CDR3: CSARDMDRVGGYTF
size: few; D: TRBD1; V: TRBV20-1; J: TRBJ2-3; DNA: TGCAGTGCTTGGGACAGGATAGGCACAGATACGCAGTATTTT; CDR3: CSAWDRIGTDTQYF
size: -; D: -; V: TRBV7-9; J: TRBJ2-7; DNA: TGTGCCAGCAGCCCCACCGGGACTCCGGCTACCCACGAGCAGTACTTC; CDR3: CASSPTGTPATHEQYF
size: few; D: TRBD2; V: TRBV10-2; J: TRBJ2-3; DNA: TGCGCCAGCAGTGAGTCAACTAGCGGGGGGCTTGGCACAGATACGCAGTATTTT; CDR3: CASSESTSGGLGTDTQYF
size: few; D: -; V: TRBV6-4; J: TRBJ2-2; DNA: TGTGCCAGCAGACCGGGGGCCACGAACACCGGGGAGCTGTTTTTT; CDR3: CASRPGATNTGELFF
size: -; D: -; V: TRBV6-5; J: TRBJ1-2; DNA: TGTGCCAGCAGTTACGGCGGGACGTCGAGGGATGGCTACACCTTC; CDR3: CASSYGGTSRDGYTF
size: -; D: TRBD2; V: TRBV7-2; J: TRBJ2-5; DNA: TGTGCCAGCAGCATGGTAGCGGGGGGGCAAGAGACCCAGTACTTC; CDR3: CASSMVAGGQETQYF
size: -; D: TRBD1; V: TRBV12-3/TRBV12-4; J: TRBJ1-5; DNA: TGTGCCAGCTCAATGGTCCCCCTCATACAGGGGGTGAACAATCAGCCCCAGCATTTT; CDR3: CASSMVPLIQGVNNQPQHF
size: -; D: TRBD1; V: TRBV15; J: TRBJ1-6; DNA: TGTGCCACCAGCAGAGTGGCAGGGGGCGTTTCACCCCTCCACTTT; CDR3: CATSRVAGGVSPLHF
size: few; D: TRBD2; V: TRBV5-6; J: TRBJ2-7; DNA: TGTGCCAGCAGCCCCCGGCGGGGGGGCAGGATCTACGAGCAGTACTTC; CDR3: CASSPRRGGRIYEQYF
size: -; D: -; V: TRBV10-3; J: TRBJ2-3; DNA: TGTGCCATCAGTGAGTCGGGGGCAGGGCGCCCAGATACGCAGTATTTT; CDR3: CAISESGAGRPDTQYF
size: -; D: -; V: TRBV5-1; J: TRBJ2-2; DNA: TGCGCCAGCAGCCCTGGTCCGGGGACCGGGGAGCTGTTTTTT; CDR3: CASSPGPGTGELFF
size: -; D: -; V: TRBV6-5; J: TRBJ2-2; DNA: TGTGCCAGCAGTTACCCCGGCGGGGAGCTGTTTTTT; CDR3: CASSYPGGELFF
size: -; D: -; V: TRBV5-1; J: TRBJ2-4; DNA: TGCGCCAGCAGCTTGGGGCCGAACCTAGCCAAAAACATTCAGTACTTC; CDR3: CASSLGPNLAKNIQYF
size: many; D: -; V: TRBV7-2; J: TRBJ2-3; DNA: TGTGCCAGCAGCTTGTCTGCAGATACGCAGTATTTT; CDR3: CASSLSADTQYF
size: few; D: TRBD1; V: TRBV7-2; J: TRBJ1-1; DNA: TGTGCCAGCAGCACTTGGCAGGGGGCTGGCACTGAAGCTTTCTTT; CDR3: CASSTWQGAGTEAFF
size: -; D: -; V: TRBV10-3; J: TRBJ1-1; DNA: TGTGCCATCAGTGACAGTATGAATACTGAAGCTTTCTTT; CDR3: CAISDSMNTEAFF
size: many; D: -; V: TRBV11-2; J: TRBJ1-6; DNA: TGTGCCAGCAGCTTATATAGGGGGGCAGTCTCACCCCTCCACTTT; CDR3: CASSLYRGAVSPLHF
size: -; D: -; V: TRBV11-2; J: TRBJ2-3; DNA: TGTGCCAGCACCCCGGGGGTGCCAGATACGCAGTATTTT; CDR3: CASTPGVPDTQYF
size: -; D: -; V: TRBV11-1; J: TRBJ1-2; DNA: TGTGCCAGCAGCTTAACTCGGGACTATGGCTACACCTTC; CDR3: CASSLTRDYGYTF
size: -; D: TRBD1; V: TRBV25-1; J: TRBJ2-1; DNA: TGTGCCAGCAGTGGGGACAGGGTTGACAATGAGCAGTTCTTC; CDR3: CASSGDRVDNEQFF
size: -; D: TRBD2; V: TRBV4-3; J: TRBJ2-3; DNA: TGCGCCAGCAGCCAATCCGGGACTAGGGCCCCAGATACGCAGTATTTT; CDR3: CASSQSGTRAPDTQYF
size: -; D: -; V: TRBV9; J: TRBJ2-2; DNA: TGTGCCAGCAGCGTAGGGGGGGTCACCGGGGAGCTGTTTTTT; CDR3: CASSVGGVTGELFF
size: few; D: -; V: TRBV20-1; J: TRBJ2-3; DNA: TGCAGTGCTAGGGCTCCGGGGCGCACAGATACGCAGTATTTT; CDR3: CSARAPGRTDTQYF
size: -; D: TRBD2; V: TRBV7-9; J: TRBJ2-5; DNA: TGTGCCAGCTTCCGTAGCGGGGGGGCCGAGACCCAGTACTTC; CDR3: CASFRSGGAETQYF
size: -; D: TRBD2; V: TRBV7-2; J: TRBJ2-7; DNA: TGTGCCAGCAGCCGTGTTAGCGGGGGGGCAGATGAGCAGTACTTC; CDR3: CASSRVSGGADEQYF
size: -; D: -; V: TRBV5-8; J: TRBJ2-1; DNA: TGTGCCAGCAGCCTCCCCGGGACGGAAGAGCAGTTCTTC; CDR3: CASSLPGTEEQFF
size: -; D: TRBD1; V: TRBV7-2; J: TRBJ1-2; DNA: TGTGCCAGCAGCCTAAATCCCGGGACAGGGGGCTCCGGCTACACCTTC; CDR3: CASSLNPGTGGSGYTF
size: few; D: TRBD2; V: TRBV7-3; J: TRBJ2-1; DNA: TGTGCCTTCAGCTTCCGACTAGCTGGCTACAATGAGCAGTTCTTC; CDR3: CAFSFRLAGYNEQFF
size: many; D: -; V: TRBV7-2; J: TRBJ2-7; DNA: TGTGCCAGCAGCTTGGCGGGGGCGACTTACGAGCAGTACTTC; CDR3: CASSLAGATYEQYF
size: -; D: -; V: TRBV29-1; J: TRBJ1-2; DNA: TGCAGCTCCCCCCGGGAAGGAGGGGGCTACACCTTC; CDR3: CSSPREGGGYTF
size: -; D: TRBD2; V: TRBV10-3; J: TRBJ2-5; DNA: TGTGCCATCAGTGAGCCTCCGGGGGGAGAGACCCAGTACTTC; CDR3: CAISEPPGGETQYF
size: few; D: -; V: TRBV6-1; J: TRBJ1-3; DNA: TGTGCCAGCAGGGTGGGGACCTCTGGAAACACCATATATTTT; CDR3: CASRVGTSGNTIYF
size: few; D: -; V: TRBV20-1; J: TRBJ1-5; DNA: TGCAGTGCTAGTCTGGGACAACTTAGCAATCAGCCCCAGCATTTT; CDR3: CSASLGQLSNQPQHF
size: -; D: TRBD1; V: TRBV20-1; J: TRBJ2-5; DNA: TGCAGTGCTAGACGACAGGGCCTGGAGACCCAGTACTTC; CDR3: CSARRQGLETQYF
size: few; D: -; V: TRBV7-2; J: TRBJ1-4; DNA: TGTGCCAGCAGCTTAAGGGGGGGAGCTGAAAAACTGTTTTTT; CDR3: CASSLRGGAEKLFF
size: many; D: -; V: TRBV7-2; J: TRBJ2-2; DNA: TGTGCCAGCAGCCTTACCGGAACTAGAGCAGGCGGGGAGCTGTTTTTT; CDR3: CASSLTGTRAGGELFF
size: -; D: -; V: TRBV11-3; J: TRBJ2-1; DNA: TGTGCCAGCAGCCGCCCCCCTGGATCCAATGAGCAGTTCTTC; CDR3: CASSRPPGSNEQFF
size: -; D: -; V: TRBV3-1; J: TRBJ2-2; DNA: TGTGCCAGCAGCCGAAGATCCGGGACGGGCACCGGGGAGCTGTTTTTT; CDR3: CASSRRSGTGTGELFF
size: -; D: -; V: TRBV27; J: TRBJ2-7; DNA: TGTGCCAGCAGTCGTAGGCGGGCCTACGAGCAGTACTTC; CDR3: CASSRRRAYEQYF